This T cell receptor beta chain emerged from a study of blood T cells in healthy people across ages. A second PCR of about 7 to 11 cycles used a sample-barcoded 5' primer and a J-beta primer mix. Every cDNA molecule carried a tag from a template-switch adaptor bearing 12 random nucleotides. TCRdb redid the calling of the 5' RACE reads with MiXCR, one entry per CDR3 protein. Among around 1,600,000 distinct CDR3 sequences listed, less than 45% were seen once. The ends were cut back, 6 bases at V and 8 bases at J, with 17 bases in the middle. CDR3 size: 15 residues. CDR1 and CDR2 from the germline V gene are MRHNA and SNTAGT. Isolation of PBMCs gave at least 7 million cells per sample.

The sample consisted of blood. The chain carries TRBV6-4 and TRBJ1-6, with D hard to call. The sequence was collected from a woman aged 18 to 35 in good health. CDR3 sequence reads: CASSAPGLRYSPLHF. In nucleotides, the CDR3 is TGTGCCAGCAGCGCGCCGGGCCTACGGTATTCACCCCTCCACTTT.